Detailed here is one TCR beta chain. The specificity of this receptor is unknown. No much larger clone exists at a distance of one base, and base qualities are not known. The entry originates in a study of OX40 agonist ivuxolimab in advanced cancers. About the full investigation: The costimulatory receptor OX40 (CD134) was targeted by ivuxolimab, a fully human IgG2 agonistic monoclonal antibody. Intravenous ivuxolimab was administered to patients every 2 weeks at six dose levels: 0.01, 0.1, 0.3, 1.5, 3 and 10 mg/kg. Of the approximately 50 dose-escalation patients, hepatocellular carcinoma was present in some 19, melanoma in approximately 15, renal cell carcinoma in 9 and head and neck cancer in 9. In the dose-escalation cohort, 65% to 85% of patients were male, and the mean age was around 60 years with a range of about 20 to 90. Prior anti-PD-1, anti-PD-L1 or anti-CTLA-4 therapy was permitted, and 35% to 40% of dose-escalation patients had received checkpoint inhibitors. Partial responses occurred in three dose-escalation patients: two with cutaneous melanoma and one with hepatocellular carcinoma. The point of sequencing TCRbeta in the periphery was to test whether ivuxolimab changed TCR sequence diversity and drove clonal T-cell expansion. The paper covers the monotherapy dose-escalation part of the phase I ivuxolimab trial, which included N = 52 patients. Study-wide findings and limitations: The antigen specificity of the peripheral T cells that underwent clonal expansion was not determined. At doses of 0.1 to 3.0 mg/kg, clonal expansion of both CD4+ and CD8+ blood T cells was observed from baseline to week 6. Low levels of normalized T-cell clonal expansion were also seen in some nonresponding patients. In the 0.1-3.0 mg/kg groups, partial responders had among the lowest normalized peripheral clonal expansion, particularly in CD8+ T cells. On average, CD8+ T cells showed more expanded clones than CD4+ T cells after ivuxolimab.

The trial excluded patients who had a history of autoimmune disease or who were on systemic immunosuppression. In every dose cohort, peripheral blood was drawn for TCR sequencing at baseline, cycle 4 day 1, and cycle 7 day 1. Samples were obtained from an open-label, multicenter, first-in-human phase I dose-escalation trial of ivuxolimab. The trial enrolled adults with locally advanced or metastatic head and neck squamous cell, hepatocellular, melanoma or renal cell carcinoma. Before TCR sequencing, CD4+ T cells and CD8+ T cells from peripheral blood were sorted into separate populations. CDR1 and CDR2 are drawn from the germline V gene: SGHTA, FQGNSA. V is cut back by 5 bases and J by 7 bases, with 9 bases in the junction unmatched. The CDR3 runs 14 amino acids, cysteine and phenylalanine included. Only CDR3 DNA is held: 42 bases, read in frame from base 1. For sequencing of the TCRbeta CDR3 region, genomic DNA was extracted from the sorted cells. The immunoSEQ Assay was used for sequencing of TCRbeta CDR3 regions. Sourced from immuneACCESS, this table was stored by TCRdb with only in-frame sequences that have V and J called. A share of the clones is absent; for the studies checked, an unresolved V gene accounts for under half, and the remainder has no known explanation. This sample gives 90,000 to 100,000 clones in total; roughly 87% of them show up just once. Roughly 0.5% of the sample lies in the top ten.

The material was CD4+ or CD8+ T cells sorted from blood, obtained in a trial of the OX40 agonist ivuxolimab. This clonotype was obtained from an adult with an advanced solid tumor such as melanoma, head and neck, liver or kidney cancer. This chain is built from TRBV7-2 and TRBJ2-5; 8 central nucleotides agree with TRBD2. CDR3 sequence: CASSPGGSKGTQYF. The sequence in DNA is TGTGCCAGCAGCCCGGGGGGGAGTAAGGGGACCCAGTACTTC.